The source of this TCR beta chain is a study of T cells in Graves' hyperthyroidism and ophthalmopathy. Patients were excluded because of uncontrolled infection, other autoimmune disease, pregnancy or lactation. At first hyperthyroidism diagnosis, before any ophthalmopathy symptoms, the blood sample was collected. The PBMCs studied were ones that came from roughly 11 ml fresh peripheral blood. RNA transcripts were the template for amplifying TCR beta CDR3 regions. TCR CDR3 regions were first amplified by RT-PCR with HTBI primers. Via MiXCR, TCRdb re-called the multiplex PCR reads, giving one row per CDR3 protein. This table has approximately 600,000 distinct CDR3 sequences, approximately 15% appearing once. The V segment lost 5 bases and the J segment 4 bases; nucleotides outside the gene matches: 10. Germline V CDR1 and CDR2: DFQATT, SNEGSKA (reference sequence). The length of the CDR3 is 16 residues.

This rearrangement joins TRBV20-1 to TRBJ2-1; TRBD2 agrees at 11 bases. The receptor was derived from a woman under 40 with Graves' hyperthyroidism that later progressed to Graves' ophthalmopathy. Material: blood. CDR3 bases: TGCAGTGCTCTTAAGGGACTAGCGGTTATTTACAATGAGCAGTTCTTC. Protein sequence: CSALKGLAVIYNEQFF.